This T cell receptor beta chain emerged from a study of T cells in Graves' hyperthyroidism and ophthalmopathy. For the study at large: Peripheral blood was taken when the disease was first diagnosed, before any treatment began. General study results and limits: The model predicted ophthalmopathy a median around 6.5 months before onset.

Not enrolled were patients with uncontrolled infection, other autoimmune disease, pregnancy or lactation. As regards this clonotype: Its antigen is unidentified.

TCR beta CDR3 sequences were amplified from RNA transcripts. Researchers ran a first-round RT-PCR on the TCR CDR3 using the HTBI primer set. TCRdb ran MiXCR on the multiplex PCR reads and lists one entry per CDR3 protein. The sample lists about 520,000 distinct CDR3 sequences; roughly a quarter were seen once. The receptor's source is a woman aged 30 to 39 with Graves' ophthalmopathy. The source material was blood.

The CDR3 DNA sequence: TGTGCCAGCAGCTTATCCGGGACTGCCTTCCTCTACGAGCAGTACTTC. Translation: CASSLSGTAFLYEQYF. The V and J genes are TRBV11-2 and TRBJ2-7; a possible D gene is TRBD2 (6 bases). CDR1 and CDR2 (germline): SGHAT, FQNNGV. The length of the CDR3 is 16 residues. V lost 2 bases and J lost 3, with 17 bases in between.